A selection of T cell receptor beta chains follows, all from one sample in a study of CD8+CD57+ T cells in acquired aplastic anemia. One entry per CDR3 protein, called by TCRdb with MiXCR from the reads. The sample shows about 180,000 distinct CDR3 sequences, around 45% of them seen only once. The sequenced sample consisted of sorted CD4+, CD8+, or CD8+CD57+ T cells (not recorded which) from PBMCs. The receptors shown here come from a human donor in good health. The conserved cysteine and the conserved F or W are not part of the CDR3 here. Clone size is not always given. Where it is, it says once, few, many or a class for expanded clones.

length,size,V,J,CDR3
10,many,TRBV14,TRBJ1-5,ASSQADQPQH
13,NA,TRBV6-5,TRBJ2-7,ASSYSGAGSHEQY
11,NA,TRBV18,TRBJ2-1,ASSDRGGNEQF
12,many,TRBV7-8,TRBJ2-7,ASSFTGDSYEQY
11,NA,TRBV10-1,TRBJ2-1,ASSKGLSNEQF
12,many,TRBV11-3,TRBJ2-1,ASSIAGTHNEQF
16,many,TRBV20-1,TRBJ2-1,SARDRRGLAGSYNEQF
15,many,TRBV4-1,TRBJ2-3,ASSQVHGGTKGDTQY
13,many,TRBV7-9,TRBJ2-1,ASSLGQGWDNEQF
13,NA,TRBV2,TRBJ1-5,ASSSTRGVHQPQH
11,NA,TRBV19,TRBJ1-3,ASSPPLSNTIY
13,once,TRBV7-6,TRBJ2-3,ASSLGAGAGDTQY
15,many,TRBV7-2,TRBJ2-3,ASSLGHSGRSADTQY
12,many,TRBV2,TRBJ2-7,ASRRFRPLGEQY
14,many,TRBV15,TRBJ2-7,ATSSRFPSLSYEQY
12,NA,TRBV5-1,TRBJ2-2,ASSLDGAAGELF
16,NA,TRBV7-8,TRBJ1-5,ASSSDGGTGYGNQPQH
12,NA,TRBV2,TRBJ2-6,ASSDGGGANVLT
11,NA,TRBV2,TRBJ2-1,ASILAGKGEQF
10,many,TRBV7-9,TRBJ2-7,ASSLSSYEQY
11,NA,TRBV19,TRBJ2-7,ASGGTVPYEQY
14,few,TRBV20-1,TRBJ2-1,SAPVSAGGSWGEQF
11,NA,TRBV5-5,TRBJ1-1,ASSLTGTGKAF
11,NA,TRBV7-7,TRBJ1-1,ASSRLIGTEAF
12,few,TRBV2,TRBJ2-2,ASRRTGASGELF
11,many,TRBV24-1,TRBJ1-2,ATSERGIDGYT
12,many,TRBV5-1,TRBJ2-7,ASANTGALYEQY
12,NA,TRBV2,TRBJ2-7,ASRNREGSYERY
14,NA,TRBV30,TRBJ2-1,AWSPLTSGRVNEQF
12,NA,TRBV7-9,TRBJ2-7,ASSWTEGAYEQY
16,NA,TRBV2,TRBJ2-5,ASSEKYFPGQGKEAQY
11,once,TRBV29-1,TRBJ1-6,SVGREYNQPLH
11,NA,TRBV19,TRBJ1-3,ASSIDRGNTIY
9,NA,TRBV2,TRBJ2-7,ASSDWVEQY
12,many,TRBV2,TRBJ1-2,ASRGTVIAYGYT
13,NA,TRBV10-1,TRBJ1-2,ASSARDRANYGYT
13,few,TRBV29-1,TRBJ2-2,SVQKVQGDTGELF
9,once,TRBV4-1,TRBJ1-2,ASSRDGGHT
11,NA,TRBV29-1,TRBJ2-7,SVVGQGHYEQY
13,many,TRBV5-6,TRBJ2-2,ASSLWGRVGGELF
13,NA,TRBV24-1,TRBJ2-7,ATTGGVGVSYEQY
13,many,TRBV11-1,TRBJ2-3,ASSFLSGSPDTQY
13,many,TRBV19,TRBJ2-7,ASSIPGQGAFEQY
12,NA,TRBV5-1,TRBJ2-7,ASSLASGVNEQY
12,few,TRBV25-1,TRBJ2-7,ASSSPGDLIVQY
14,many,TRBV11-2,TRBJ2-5,ASSLGGGGSRETQY
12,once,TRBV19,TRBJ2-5,ASSIDGSQETQY
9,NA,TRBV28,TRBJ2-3,ASNLRDTQY
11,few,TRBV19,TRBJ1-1,ASTPGAWTEAF
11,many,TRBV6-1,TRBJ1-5,ASSPVLNQPQH
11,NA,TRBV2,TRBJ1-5,ASSDQGFSPQH